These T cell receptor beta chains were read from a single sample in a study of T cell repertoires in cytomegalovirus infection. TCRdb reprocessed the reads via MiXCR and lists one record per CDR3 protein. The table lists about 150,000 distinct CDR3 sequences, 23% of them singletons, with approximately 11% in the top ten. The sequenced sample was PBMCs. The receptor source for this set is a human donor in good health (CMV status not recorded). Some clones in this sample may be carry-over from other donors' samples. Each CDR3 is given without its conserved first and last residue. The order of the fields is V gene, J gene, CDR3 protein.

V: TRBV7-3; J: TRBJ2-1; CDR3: ASSETSLAEQF
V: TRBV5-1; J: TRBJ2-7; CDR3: ASSLGGAEYEQY
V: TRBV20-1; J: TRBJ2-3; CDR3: SARSLADHTDTQY
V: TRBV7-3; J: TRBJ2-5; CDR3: ASSPGLAGPQGTQY
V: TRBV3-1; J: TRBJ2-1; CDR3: ASSQDPQGDNEQF
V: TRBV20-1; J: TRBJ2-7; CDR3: SAAGGAMSEQY
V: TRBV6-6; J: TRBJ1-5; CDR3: ASRMKQGINQPQH
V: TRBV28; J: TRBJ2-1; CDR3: ASSLGTGNSYNEQF
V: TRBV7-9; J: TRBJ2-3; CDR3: ASAERSTDTQY
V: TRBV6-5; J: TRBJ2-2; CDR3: ASSYSGGWATGVTGELF
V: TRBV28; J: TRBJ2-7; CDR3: ASTTGGAYEQY
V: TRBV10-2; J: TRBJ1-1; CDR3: AIRNGAEAF
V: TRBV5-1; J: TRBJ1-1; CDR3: ASSFTGPRTSEAF
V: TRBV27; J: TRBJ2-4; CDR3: ASSLLADPNIQY
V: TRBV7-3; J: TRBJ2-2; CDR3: ASSFTGTTNTGELF
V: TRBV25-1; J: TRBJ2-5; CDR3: ASSEFQGFQETQY
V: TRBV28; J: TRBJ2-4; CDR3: ASRTLGIAKNIQY
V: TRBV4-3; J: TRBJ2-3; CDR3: ASSQEVGTDTQY
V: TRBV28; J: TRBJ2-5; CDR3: ASSFIDAGGDGETQY
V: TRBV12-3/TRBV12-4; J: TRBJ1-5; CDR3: ASSLKAGLQPQH
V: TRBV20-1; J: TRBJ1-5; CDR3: SARGDRVDQPQH
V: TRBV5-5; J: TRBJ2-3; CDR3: ASSLTLGTGWTDTQY
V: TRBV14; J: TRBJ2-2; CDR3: ASSQVPQWGANTGELF
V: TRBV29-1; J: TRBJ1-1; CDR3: SVADGNTEAF
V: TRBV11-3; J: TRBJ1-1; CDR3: ASSLDVNTEAF
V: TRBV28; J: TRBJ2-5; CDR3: ASSSSGQRQETQY
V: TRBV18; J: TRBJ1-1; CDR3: ASSSIAGTGDTEAF
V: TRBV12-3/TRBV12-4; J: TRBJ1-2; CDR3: ASSSGRDYGYT
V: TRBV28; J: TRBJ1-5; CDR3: ASTSLYSNQPQH
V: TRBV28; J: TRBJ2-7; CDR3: ASSFGGTSRTEQY